This T cell receptor beta chain was sequenced during a study of OX40 agonist ivuxolimab in advanced cancers. Germline loops: CDR1 LGHNA, CDR2 YSLEER. The CDR3 sequence is 16 residues long. V lost 0 bases, J lost 0 bases, and 8 bases lay in between. Libraries were prepared by immunoSEQ multiplex PCR; TCRdb keeps only in-frame clonotypes and omits some of them. The table includes around 53,000 clones, more than 75% detected once. The chain combines TRBV4-3 with TRBJ2-2; D is ambiguous. Sequenced material: CD4+ or CD8+ T cells sorted from blood, taken in a trial of the OX40 agonist ivuxolimab. The clonotype originates from an adult with an advanced solid tumor such as melanoma, head and neck, liver or kidney cancer. The CDR3: CASSQDRAANTGELFF. The DNA for the CDR3 is TGCGCCAGCAGCCAAGATCGGGCGGCGAACACCGGGGAGCTGTTTTTT.